The 29 T cell receptor beta chains listed next were all sequenced from one sample in a study of blood T cell repertoires in COVID-19. TCRdb keeps only in-frame clones here, not all; method: immunoSEQ multiplex PCR. The data show roughly 240,000 clones, around 86% seen once. Source material: peripheral blood. The source is a woman in her twenties or thirties who had recovered from COVID-19.

This chain connects TRBV13 to TRBJ2-3; 10 bases fit TRBD2. The germline V gene encodes CDR1 PRHDT and CDR2 FYEKMQ (reference sequence). After removal of 8 bases from V and 0 bases from J, the junction contained 2 bases not matched to a gene. The CDR3 runs 14 residues. CDR3 sequence: CASCSGGSTDTQYF. The CDR3, as DNA: TGTGCCAGCTGTAGCGGGGGGAGCACAGATACGCAGTATTTT.

The rearrangement joins TRBV7-6 to TRBJ1-1; the match to TRBD1 covers 9 bases. The V gene end was trimmed by 3 bases and the J gene end by 0 bases; junction bases not matched to a gene: 8. The CDR3 loop spans 17 amino acids. CDR1 SGHVS and CDR2 FNYEAQ come from the germline V gene. The chain's CDR3 is CASSLDRGAPLNTEAFF. CDR3 DNA sequence: TGTGCCAGCAGCTTGGACAGGGGCGCACCCCTGAACACTGAAGCTTTCTTT.

V is TRBV10-2 and J is TRBJ2-5; D is ambiguous. There are 12 residues in the CDR3. CDR1 is WSHSY, CDR2 SAAADI, per germline. Trimming left V 5 bases short and J 1 base short, with 5 bases between. The CDR3 DNA reads as TGCGCCAGCAGTCAACTCCAAGAGACCCAGTACTTC. Protein product: CASSQLQETQYF.

V is TRBV2 and J is TRBJ2-5; TRBD1 matches 8 bases. The CDR3 consists of 15 residues. V shed 5 bases and J 4 bases; nucleotides not matched to a gene: 9. Germline V gene lookup returns CDR1 SNHLY and CDR2 FYNNEI. CDR3 DNA: TGTGCCAGCAGTAAATTCAGGACAGGGCGAGAGACCCAGTACTTC. Translated, it gives CASSKFRTGRETQYF. Drawing the rest from reference TRBV2 and TRBJ2-5, the complete variable domain is EPEVTQTPSHQVTQMGQEVILRCVPISNHLYFYWYRQILGQKVEFLVSFYNNEISEKSEIFDDQFSVERPDGSNFTLKIRSTKLEDSAMYFCASSKFRTGRETQYFGPGTRLLVL.

With respect to this clone: Other DNA sequences in this specimen translate into the identical CDR3. The chain carries TRBV9 and TRBJ2-2; D is possibly TRBD2 (5 bases). The V gene lost 1 base and the J gene lost 1 base, with 8 bases spanning the gap. The CDR3 extends over 15 amino acids. Germline V lookup: CDR1 SGDLS, CDR2 YYNGEE. The CDR3 DNA reads TGTGCCAGCAGCGTATTGAGCGGGAACACCGGGGAGCTGTTTTTT. Residues: CASSVLSGNTGELFF. The whole variable domain, filled in from reference TRBV9 and TRBJ2-2, reads DSGVTQTPKHLITATGQRVTLRCSPRSGDLSVYWYQQSLDQGLQFLIQYYNGEERAKGNILERFSAQQFPDLHSELNLSSLELGDSALYFCASSVLSGNTGELFFGEGSRLTVL.

The chain links TRBV2 to TRBJ2-7, with 14 bases lining up with TRBD2. Per the germline V gene, CDR1 is SNHLY and CDR2 is FYNNEI. There are 16 residues in the CDR3. V was clipped by 4 bases and J by 2 bases; unmatched bases: 4. The CDR3 loop reads CASSGTSGGQTYEQYF. The CDR3 DNA follows: TGTGCCAGCAGTGGGACTAGCGGGGGGCAAACCTACGAGCAGTACTTC. The complete variable domain, with remaining parts taken from reference TRBV2 and TRBJ2-7, reads EPEVTQTPSHQVTQMGQEVILRCVPISNHLYFYWYRQILGQKVEFLVSFYNNEISEKSEIFDDQFSVERPDGSNFTLKIRSTKLEDSAMYFCASSGTSGGQTYEQYFGPGTRLTVT.

CDR3 protein: CASRRVSGGYGYTF. The CDR3 DNA follows: TGTGCCAGCAGGAGGGTTTCGGGTGGCTATGGCTACACCTTC. The V and J genes are TRBV6-5 and TRBJ1-2; unclear D gene. CDR3 length: 14 residues. V was trimmed by 6 bases and J by 4 bases, leaving 15 bases between them. The germline CDR1 and CDR2 sequences are MNHEY and SVGAGI.

The V call is TRBV3-1 (or the pseudogene TRBV3-2), the J call TRBJ2-7, with 10 nucleotides matching TRBD2. The CDR3 runs to 18 residues. V lost 0 bases, J lost 4 bases, and 12 bases stayed unmatched. CDR1 and CDR2 (germline): LGHDT, YNNKEL (reference sequence). The CDR3, as DNA: TGTGCCAGCAGCCAAGAACGAGGGCTAGCGGGGGTGCATTACGAGCAGTACTTC. This translates into CASSQERGLAGVHYEQYF.

The chain couples TRBV2 to TRBJ2-2; 13 positions match TRBD2. V dropped 7 bases and J dropped 7; count of bases not matched to a gene: 6. Germline CDR1 is SNHLY and CDR2 is FYNNEI. The CDR3 runs 15 residues. The CDR3 DNA reads as TGTGCCAGCAAGACTAGCGGGGGGACGGTCGGGGAGCTGTTTTTT. Translating it yields CASKTSGGTVGELFF.

The V and J genes are TRBV11-2 and TRBJ2-1; 9 bases agree with TRBD1. V was clipped by 5 bases and J by 3 bases; unmatched bases: 8. The CDR3 spans 16 residues. CDR1 is SGHAT, CDR2 FQNNGV, per germline. DNA for the CDR3: TGTGCCAGCAGCACAACCGGGACAGGGTACTACAATGAGCAGTTCTTC. Translation gives CASSTTGTGYYNEQFF.

The chain links TRBV5-4 to TRBJ2-7; D gene uncertain. From germline, CDR1 is SGHNT and CDR2 YYREEE (reference sequence). V was pared by 0 bases and J by 5 bases, with 12 bases between. This CDR3 is built from 14 residues. The CDR3 region is CASSLAVLDNEQYF. DNA for the CDR3: TGTGCCAGCAGCTTGGCTGTTCTTGACAACGAGCAGTACTTC.

The chain couples TRBV7-9 to TRBJ1-4; the D is unclear. V dropped 5 bases and J dropped 5 bases, with 12 bases sitting between them. The CDR3 totals 14 residues. Germline CDR1 and CDR2: SEHNR and FQNEAQ (reference sequence). The DNA for the CDR3 is TGTGCCAGCAGCATCCCAGATGAAAATGAAAAACTGTTTTTT. This gives the protein CASSIPDENEKLFF.

The chain links TRBV6-2 or TRBV6-3 to TRBJ1-2, with D unclear. V lost 2 bases, J lost 8 bases, and 9 bases lay in between. Germline V CDR1 and CDR2: MNHEY, SVGEGT. The CDR3 has 12 residues. The CDR3 DNA is TGTGCCAGCAGTTACGGACTACAGGGCTACACCTTC. Translating it yields CASSYGLQGYTF.

The chain recombines TRBV18 with TRBJ1-1; D unresolved. V was shortened by 4 bases and J by 2 bases, with 17 bases between the two germline ends. This CDR3 has 16 amino acids. Per the germline V gene, CDR1 is KGHSH and CDR2 is LQKENI. CDR3 coding DNA: TGTGCCAGCTCACAGGAGATCCTATTAGGCAACACTGAAGCTTTCTTT. Translating gives CASSQEILLGNTEAFF.

The rearrangement joins TRBV6-5 to TRBJ1-6; 8 nucleotides match TRBD1. Germline V CDR1 and CDR2: MNHEY, SVGAGI. V shed 5 bases, J shed 6 bases, and the junction held 3 bases outside the gene matches. CDR3 length: 14 amino acids. CDR3 residues: CASSTGQGNSPLHF. The CDR3 DNA is TGTGCCAGCAGTACAGGACAGGGTAATTCACCCCTCCACTTT.

The chain recombines TRBV6-5 with TRBJ2-7; D is perhaps TRBD2 (6 bases). V was pared by 0 bases and J by 4 bases, with 16 bases between. The CDR3 runs to 16 residues. CDR1 and CDR2 (germline): MNHEY, SVGAGI. The CDR3 loop is CASSYSIGGIGYEQYF. The CDR3 DNA is TGTGCCAGCAGTTACTCGATTGGGGGGATAGGATACGAGCAGTACTTC.

The J gene is TRBJ2-1, the V gene TRBV6-2 or TRBV6-3; TRBD2 matches at 11 bases. This CDR3 region has 15 residues. Germline loops: CDR1 MNHEY, CDR2 SVGEGT. The trim removed 4 bases at V and 8 bases at J, leaving 7 bases unmatched. CDR3 coding DNA: TGTGCCAGCAGTTCGCTAGCGGGGGGCCCGCATGAGCAGTTCTTC. Translating gives CASSSLAGGPHEQFF.

The J gene is TRBJ1-3, the V gene TRBV9, with TRBD1 identical over 7 bases. The germline CDR1 and CDR2 sequences are SGDLS and YYNGEE. Losses at the gene ends were 1 base for V and 2 bases for J; bases not matched to a gene: 3. The CDR3 has 15 amino acids. For the CDR3, the DNA is TGTGCCAGCAGCGTAACTCAGGGGGCTGGAAACACCATATATTTT. This encodes CASSVTQGAGNTIYF.

The rearrangement links TRBV7-9 to TRBJ2-2; 7 bases agree with TRBD1. Germline values: CDR1 SEHNR, CDR2 FQNEAQ (reference sequence). Trimming took 5 bases from V and 3 from J; bases not matched to a gene: 12. The CDR3 is 17 residues long. The CDR3 sequence: CASSPTGTVADTGELFF. The CDR3 DNA is TGTGCCAGCAGCCCGACAGGGACGGTGGCGGACACCGGGGAGCTGTTTTTT. The full variable domain, rest sourced from reference TRBV7-9 and TRBJ2-2, is DTGVSQNPRHKITKRGQNVTFRCDPISEHNRLYWYRQTLGQGPEFLTYFQNEAQLEKSRLLSDRFSAERPKGSFSTLEIQRTEQGDSAMYLCASSPTGTVADTGELFFGEGSRLTVL.

The CDR3 spells CASTGTGDQETQYF. The DNA for the CDR3 is TGTGCCAGCACCGGGACAGGGGACCAAGAGACCCAGTACTTC. The rearrangement uses TRBV7-9 and TRBJ2-5; TRBD1 agrees at 10 bases. The CDR3 has 14 amino acids. Trimming took 7 bases from V and 0 from J; bases not matched to a gene: 2. CDR1 SEHNR and CDR2 FQNEAQ come from the germline V gene (reference sequence).

The chain has TRBV7-9 and TRBJ2-5; unclear D gene. The V gene's germline CDR1 is SEHNR and CDR2 FQNEAQ (reference sequence). V lost 4 bases, J lost 5 bases, and 5 bases lay in between. CDR3 length: 11 residues. CDR3 in amino acids: CASSSPETQYF. CDR3 nucleotide sequence: TGTGCCAGCAGCTCTCCGGAGACCCAGTACTTC.

The genes are TRBV29-1 and TRBJ1-2, with 7 bases identical to TRBD1. Germline trimming cut 4 bases from V and 6 bases from J; bases unmatched to any gene: 11. The germline V gene encodes CDR1 SQVTM and CDR2 ANQGSEA. This CDR3 region has 14 residues. CDR3 region: CSVGTGGTEDGYTF. The CDR3 bases are TGCAGCGTTGGAACCGGCGGGACAGAGGATGGCTACACCTTC.

This clone was seen a few times. This chain uses TRBV7-6 with TRBJ1-1; a weak D match, TRBD1 (6 bases). Trimming removed 5 bases at V and 5 bases at J, with 15 bases between. Germline CDR1 SGHVS, CDR2 FNYEAQ. The CDR3 is 14 amino acids. The CDR3 region is CASSPWGGRTEAFF. In DNA form, the CDR3 reads TGTGCCAGCAGCCCCTGGGGGGGCCGGACTGAAGCTTTCTTT.

This chain joins TRBV3-1 (or the pseudogene TRBV3-2) and TRBJ1-1; D is ambiguous. The CDR3 length is 13 residues. V shed 2 bases and J shed 1 base, with 5 bases lying between them. CDR1 LGHDT and CDR2 YNNKEL come from the germline V gene (reference sequence). Here the CDR3 reads CASSQTANTEAFF. As DNA, the CDR3 is TGTGCCAGCAGCCAAACAGCGAACACTGAAGCTTTCTTT.

The rearrangement links TRBV11-1 to TRBJ2-7; 7 bases are shared with TRBD1. This CDR3 has 14 amino acids. CDR1 is SGHAT and CDR2 is FQDESV in the germline V gene (reference sequence). V lost 5 bases to trimming and J lost 1 base; unmatched junction nucleotides: 5. CDR3 coding DNA: TGTGCCAGCAGCCAAAGGGACAGTTCCTACGAGCAGTACTTC. Translation gives CASSQRDSSYEQYF.

The chain combines TRBV3-1 (or the pseudogene TRBV3-2) with TRBJ2-1; 8 bases fit TRBD2. J was trimmed by 4 bases and V by 0 bases; bases with no gene match: 8. Germline V lookup: CDR1 LGHDT, CDR2 YNNKEL (reference sequence). The CDR3 covers 17 residues. This CDR3 reads CASSQERGGPKYNEQFF. DNA of the CDR3: TGTGCCAGCAGCCAAGAACGGGGGGGACCTAAATACAATGAGCAGTTCTTC.

This chain links TRBV6-1 with TRBJ1-4; D unclear. Germline CDR1 MNHNS, CDR2 SASEGT. The length of the CDR3 is 14 residues. V gave up 0 bases and J gave up 5 bases, with 7 bases separating them. The CDR3: CASSEANENEKLFF. The CDR3 DNA follows: TGTGCCAGCAGTGAAGCAAATGAGAATGAAAAACTGTTTTTT.

The V and J genes are TRBV2 and TRBJ2-5; D unclear. From germline, CDR1 is SNHLY and CDR2 FYNNEI. V was clipped by 5 bases and J by 0 bases, with 4 bases between them. This CDR3 contains 12 residues. CDR3 nucleotides: TGTGCCAGCAGTTACAACCAAGAGACCCAGTACTTC. Translated, it gives CASSYNQETQYF.

The CDR3 loop is CASSLGDLGLGGFYEQYF. CDR3 sequence (DNA): TGTGCCAGCAGCTTGGGAGACCTTGGGCTCGGTGGGTTTTACGAGCAGTACTTC. The J gene is TRBJ2-7, the V gene TRBV5-6; D is undetermined. V was shortened by 0 bases and J by 4 bases, with 23 bases between the two germline ends. This CDR3 is 18 amino acids long. The V gene's germline CDR1 is SGHDT and CDR2 YYEEEE. The entire variable domain, with the rest obtained from reference TRBV5-6 and TRBJ2-7, is as follows: DAGVTQSPTHLIKTRGQQVTLRCSPKSGHDTVSWYQQALGQGPQFIFQYYEEEERQRGNFPDRFSGHQFPNYSSELNVNALLLGDSALYLCASSLGDLGLGGFYEQYFGPGTRLTVT.